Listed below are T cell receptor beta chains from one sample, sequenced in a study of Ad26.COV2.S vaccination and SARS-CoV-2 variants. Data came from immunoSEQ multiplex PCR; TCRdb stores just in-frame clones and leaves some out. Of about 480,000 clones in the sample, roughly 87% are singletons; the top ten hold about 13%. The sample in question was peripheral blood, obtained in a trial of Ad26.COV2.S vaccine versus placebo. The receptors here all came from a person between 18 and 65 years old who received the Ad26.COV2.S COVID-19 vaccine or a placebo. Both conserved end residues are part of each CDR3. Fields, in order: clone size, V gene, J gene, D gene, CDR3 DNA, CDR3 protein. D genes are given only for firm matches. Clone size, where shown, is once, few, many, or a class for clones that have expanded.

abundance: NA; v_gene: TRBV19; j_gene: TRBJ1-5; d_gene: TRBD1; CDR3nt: TGTGCCAGCGGACAGGGGGCGCGCAATCAGCCCCAGCATTTT; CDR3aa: CASGQGARNQPQHF
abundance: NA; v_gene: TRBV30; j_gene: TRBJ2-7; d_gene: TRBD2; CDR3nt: TGTGCCTGGACCGAGACTAGCGTATCCTACGAGCAGTACTTC; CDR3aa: CAWTETSVSYEQYF
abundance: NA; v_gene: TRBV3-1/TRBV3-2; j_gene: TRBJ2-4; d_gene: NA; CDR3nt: TGTGCCAGCGGTGGGGGCGCCCTGGGCAAAAACATTCAGTACTTC; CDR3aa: CASGGGALGKNIQYF
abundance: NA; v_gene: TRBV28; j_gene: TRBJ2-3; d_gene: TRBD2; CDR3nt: TGTGCCAGCAGTTCCTATGAGACTAGCGGGGGAAGGGGTACGCAGTATTTT; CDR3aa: CASSSYETSGGRGTQYF
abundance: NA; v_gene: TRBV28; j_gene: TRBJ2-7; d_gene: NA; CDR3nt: TGTGCCAGCAGTTCAGGGCGCTCCTACGAGCAGTACTTC; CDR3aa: CASSSGRSYEQYF
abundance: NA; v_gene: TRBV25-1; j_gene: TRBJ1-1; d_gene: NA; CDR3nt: TGTGCCAGCAGTGAACGAGCGGGGATCGAGGCTGAAGCTTTCTTT; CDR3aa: CASSERAGIEAEAFF
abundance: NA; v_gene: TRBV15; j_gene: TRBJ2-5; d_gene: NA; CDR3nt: TGTGCCACCAGCAGAGATAGGCTGGATCAAGAGACCCAGTACTTC; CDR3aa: CATSRDRLDQETQYF
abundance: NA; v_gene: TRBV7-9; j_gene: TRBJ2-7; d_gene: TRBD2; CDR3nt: TGTGCCAGCAGCCGAGCGGGAGGGCCAGCCTACGAGCAGTACTTC; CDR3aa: CASSRAGGPAYEQYF
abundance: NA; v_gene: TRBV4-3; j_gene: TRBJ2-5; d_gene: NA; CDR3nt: TGCGCCAGCAGCCAAGATGGTCGGGACGGGGGGACCCAGTACTTC; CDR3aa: CASSQDGRDGGTQYF
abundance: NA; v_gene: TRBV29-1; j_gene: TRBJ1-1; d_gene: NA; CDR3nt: TGCAGCGTTGGGGCAGGAAGCGGGAGGGCTTTCTTT; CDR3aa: CSVGAGSGRAFF
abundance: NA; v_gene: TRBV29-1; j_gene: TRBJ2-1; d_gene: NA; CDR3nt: TGCAGCGTTAGTAAGGTGGGCGATGAGCAGTTCTTC; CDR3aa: CSVSKVGDEQFF
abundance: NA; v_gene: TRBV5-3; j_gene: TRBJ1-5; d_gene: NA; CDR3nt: TGTGCCAGAAGCTTTCCGGGGGTGGTTCAGCCCCAGCATTTT; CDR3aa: CARSFPGVVQPQHF
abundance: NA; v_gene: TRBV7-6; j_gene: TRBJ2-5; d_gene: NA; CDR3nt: TGTGCCAGCAGCCCCCGGACAGTACCGGGGCAAGAGACCCAGTACTTC; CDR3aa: CASSPRTVPGQETQYF
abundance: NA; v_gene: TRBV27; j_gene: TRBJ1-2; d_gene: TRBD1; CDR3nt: TGTGCCAGCACCCCCGGCGGTTGGGGCAGGGGGGGTAGGGCTTATGGCTACACCTTC; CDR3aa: CASTPGGWGRGGRAYGYTF
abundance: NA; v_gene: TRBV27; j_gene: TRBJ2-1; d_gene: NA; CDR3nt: TGTGCCAGCAGCCTCCTCCTAGCGTCGAATGAGCAGTTCTTC; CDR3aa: CASSLLLASNEQFF
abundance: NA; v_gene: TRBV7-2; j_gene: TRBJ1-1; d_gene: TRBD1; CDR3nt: TGTGCCAGCAGCCGGGACAGAATGAACACTGAAGCTTTCTTT; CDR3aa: CASSRDRMNTEAFF
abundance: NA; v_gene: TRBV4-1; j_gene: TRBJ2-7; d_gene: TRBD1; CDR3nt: TGCGCCAGCAGCCAACTTTTCCGACAGGGCAGCTTTCGAACCTACGAGCAGTACTTC; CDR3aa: CASSQLFRQGSFRTYEQYF
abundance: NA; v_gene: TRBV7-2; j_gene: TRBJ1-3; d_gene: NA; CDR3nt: TGTGCCAGCAGCTTAGGCGTGCCCGCCTGGGGAAACACCATATATTTT; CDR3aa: CASSLGVPAWGNTIYF
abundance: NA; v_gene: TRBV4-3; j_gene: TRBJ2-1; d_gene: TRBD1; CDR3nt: TGCGCCAGCAGCCAAGACCGGGACAGGGGATCTCAGGCCGCCCCCAATGAGCAGTTCTTC; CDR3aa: CASSQDRDRGSQAAPNEQFF
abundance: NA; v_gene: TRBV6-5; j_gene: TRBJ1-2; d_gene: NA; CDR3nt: TGTGCCAGCAGTTACCTCCTGAGACTGGGGGACTATGGCTACACCTTC; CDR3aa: CASSYLLRLGDYGYTF
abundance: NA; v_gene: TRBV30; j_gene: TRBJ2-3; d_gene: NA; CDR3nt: TGTGCCTGGAGCGCTTTAGGGGCGAGCACAGATACGCAGTATTTT; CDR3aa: CAWSALGASTDTQYF
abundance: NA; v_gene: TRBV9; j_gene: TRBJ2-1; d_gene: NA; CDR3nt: TGTGCCAGCAGCGTAGGGCCACCCGATCCGCAGTTCTTC; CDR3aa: CASSVGPPDPQFF
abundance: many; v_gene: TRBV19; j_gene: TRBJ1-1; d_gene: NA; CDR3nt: TGTGCCAGTAGTATCAGGGGTACGAACACTGAAGCTTTCTTT; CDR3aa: CASSIRGTNTEAFF
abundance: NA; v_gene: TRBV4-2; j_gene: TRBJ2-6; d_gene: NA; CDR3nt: TGTGCCAGCAGCCAAACTACTGGGGCCAACGTCCTGACTTTC; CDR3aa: CASSQTTGANVLTF
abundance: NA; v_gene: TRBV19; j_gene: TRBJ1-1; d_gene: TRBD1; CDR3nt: TGTGCCAGTAGTCCCGGCCCGGGACAGGGGGCTCGGATTGCTTTCTTT; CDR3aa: CASSPGPGQGARIAFF
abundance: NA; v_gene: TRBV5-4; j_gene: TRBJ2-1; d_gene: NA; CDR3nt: TGTGCCAGCACCCCCGGTGCGGACAGATTTAATGAGCAGTTCTTC; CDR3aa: CASTPGADRFNEQFF
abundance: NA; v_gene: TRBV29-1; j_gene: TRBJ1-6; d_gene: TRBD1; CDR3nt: TGCAGCGTCAGGGACAGATCCTATAATTCACCCCTCCACTTT; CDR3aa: CSVRDRSYNSPLHF
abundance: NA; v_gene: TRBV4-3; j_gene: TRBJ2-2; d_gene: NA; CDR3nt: TGCGCCAGCAGCCAAGTACCCGGCACCGGGGAGCTGTTTTTT; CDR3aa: CASSQVPGTGELFF
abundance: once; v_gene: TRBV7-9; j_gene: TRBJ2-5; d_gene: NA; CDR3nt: TGTGCCAGCAGCTTAGCGGCGGAGACCCAGTACTTC; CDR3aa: CASSLAAETQYF
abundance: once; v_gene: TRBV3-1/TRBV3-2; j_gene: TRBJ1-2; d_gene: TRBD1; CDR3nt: TGTGCCAGCAGCCGCGGACAGGGGGCGCCTGCTGGCTACACCTTC; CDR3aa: CASSRGQGAPAGYTF
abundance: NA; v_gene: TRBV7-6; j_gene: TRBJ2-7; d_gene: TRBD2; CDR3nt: TGTGCCAGCAGCCAGACCCCACCGGGAGGGCCCCACGAGCAGTACTTC; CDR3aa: CASSQTPPGGPHEQYF
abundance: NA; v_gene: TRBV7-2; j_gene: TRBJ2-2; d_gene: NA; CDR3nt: TGTGCCAGCAGCTTAAACAGGGAAACCGGGGAGCTGTTTTTT; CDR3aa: CASSLNRETGELFF